Described below is a single T cell receptor beta chain sequence and its context. Antigen: not known. The data are from a study of identical twins. cDNA carried unique molecular identifiers, and a universal primer site was added by template switching. TCRdb itself ran the 5' RACE reads through MiXCR, one entry per CDR3 protein. This table has approximately 600,000 distinct CDR3 sequences, about 7.1% appearing once. Findings and limits, study-wide: For monozygotic twins, models underestimated out-of-frame TCR alpha sharing. Among beta out-of-frame sequences, excess sharing between twins appeared weaker. Zero-insertion results could be subject to partial confounding by invariant MAIT and iNKT cells.

The sample was also linked to a second study, of yellow fever vaccine responses in identical twins.

The TCR comes from a woman under 30 in good health. The specimen was PBMCs.

CDR3 amino acids: CASSHPSPTGELFF. CDR3 sequence (DNA): TGTGCCAGCAGCCACCCTAGCCCCACCGGGGAGCTGTTTTTT. This chain links TRBV3-1 with TRBJ2-2; the D gene is possibly TRBD2 (5 bases). Germline loops: CDR1 LGHDT, CDR2 YNNKEL (reference sequence). Trimming stripped 3 bases from V and 4 bases from J, with 9 bases between. This CDR3 spans 14 amino acids.